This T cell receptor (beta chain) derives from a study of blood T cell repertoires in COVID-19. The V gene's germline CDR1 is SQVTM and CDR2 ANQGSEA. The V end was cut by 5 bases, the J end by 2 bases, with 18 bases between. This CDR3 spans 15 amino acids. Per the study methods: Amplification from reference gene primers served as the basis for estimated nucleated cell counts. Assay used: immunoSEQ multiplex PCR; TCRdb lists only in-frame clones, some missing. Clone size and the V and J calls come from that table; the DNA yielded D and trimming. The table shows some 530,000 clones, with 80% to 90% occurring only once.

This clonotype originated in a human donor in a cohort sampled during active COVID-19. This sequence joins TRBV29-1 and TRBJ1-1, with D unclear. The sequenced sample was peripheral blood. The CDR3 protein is CSVLPPLRFNTEAFF. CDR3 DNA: TGCAGCGTTTTACCACCTCTGAGATTTAACACTGAAGCTTTCTTT.